The next 24 T cell receptor beta chains were all read from a single sample in a study of T cell responses to AZD1222 COVID-19 vaccine. Repertoires were generated with immunoSEQ multiplex PCR, while TCRdb's copy carries only in-frame clones and drops some. The top ten hold about 25% of the sample, which has some 200,000 clones, around 90% seen once. Material: peripheral blood, obtained 28 days after the second AZD1222 dose. All receptors derive from an adult who received the AZD1222 COVID-19 vaccine.

The V call is TRBV28, the J call TRBJ1-2; TRBD1 matches at 9 bases. The V gene's germline CDR1 is MDHEN and CDR2 SYDVKM. Trimming took 5 bases from V and 5 from J; bases not matched to a gene: 15. CDR3 length: 17 residues. The CDR3 loop reads CASSLTGGADAFYGYTF. As DNA, the CDR3 is TGTGCCAGCAGTCTCACAGGGGGCGCCGACGCATTTTATGGCTACACCTTC.

The count of this clone is one. The chain links TRBV2 to TRBJ1-3, with D possibly being TRBD1 (6 bases). In germline, CDR1 is SNHLY, CDR2 FYNNEI. This CDR3 contains 14 residues. V gave up 6 bases and J gave up 2 bases, with 11 bases separating them. In nucleotides, the CDR3 is TGTGCCAGCAGACAGGGAGAAACTGGAAACACCATATATTTT. Translated, it gives CASRQGETGNTIYF.

V and J are TRBV2 and TRBJ1-2; D unclear. Germline lookup yields CDR1 SNHLY and CDR2 FYNNEI. V was trimmed by 4 bases and J by 0 bases, leaving 15 bases between them. The CDR3 has 16 residues. As DNA, the CDR3 is TGTGCCAGCAGTGCGCAGCTAGTGATCGCTAACTATGGCTACACCTTC. This codes for CASSAQLVIANYGYTF.

This chain joins TRBV28 and TRBJ2-7; 10 bases line up with TRBD2. The CDR3 contains 15 residues. V shed 5 bases, J shed 3 bases, and the junction held 7 bases outside the gene matches. Germline V gives CDR1 MDHEN, CDR2 SYDVKM. In DNA, the CDR3 is TGTGCCAGCAGTCGTCCGGCTAGCGGGAGCTACGAGCAGTACTTC. Residues: CASSRPASGSYEQYF.

J is TRBJ1-1 and V is TRBV19; 8 bases align to TRBD1. This CDR3 spans 14 amino acids. With 3 bases clipped from V and 1 base from J, the junction kept 1 base outside the gene matches. Germline CDR1 and CDR2: LNHDA and SQIVND (reference sequence). The CDR3 region has the DNA TGTGCCAGTAGTATCACAGGGGGGAACACTGAAGCTTTCTTT. This gives the protein CASSITGGNTEAFF.

The rearrangement joins TRBV4-3 to TRBJ2-5; 10 bases are a match to TRBD2. V lost 3 bases, J lost 4 bases, and 5 bases stayed unmatched. CDR3 length equals 15 residues. The germline V gene has CDR1 LGHNA and CDR2 YSLEER. The CDR3 loop reads CASSQSSGSAETQYF. Here the CDR3 DNA reads TGCGCCAGCAGCCAGTCTAGCGGGAGCGCAGAGACCCAGTACTTC.

The chain combines TRBV11-2 with TRBJ2-4; tentative D call: TRBD1 (6 bases). The germline V gene has CDR1 SGHAT and CDR2 FQNNGV. Between the trimmed V and J ends, which lost 5 bases and 0 bases, there was a span of 14 bases. The CDR3 consists of 16 residues. The DNA of the CDR3 is TGTGCCAGCAGCCCTGGGGACACTCTAGCCAAAAACATTCAGTACTTC. Translating it yields CASSPGDTLAKNIQYF.

The rearrangement links TRBV4-3 to TRBJ1-5; 7 positions match TRBD1. The CDR3 runs to 15 residues. Germline values: CDR1 LGHNA, CDR2 YSLEER. V was pared by 4 bases and J by 4 bases, with 7 bases of the junction left unmatched. The CDR3 DNA is TGCGCCAGCAGCCTATCGCCGACAGGGAATCAGCCCCAGCATTTT. This translates into CASSLSPTGNQPQHF.

The V and J genes are TRBV6-2 or TRBV6-3 and TRBJ2-7; D unclear. From germline, CDR1 is MNHEY and CDR2 SVGEGT. Trimming cost V 5 bases and J 5 bases, with 16 bases left between them. The CDR3 has 14 residues. The CDR3 loop reads CASSPGATLDEQYF. The CDR3 nucleotides are TGTGCCAGCAGTCCAGGAGCAACCCTAGACGAGCAGTACTTC.

The rearrangement joins TRBV7-3 to TRBJ2-2, with 8 bases lining up with TRBD2. The ends lost 6 bases at V and 6 bases at J; junction bases unmatched: 6. Germline V CDR1 and CDR2: SGHTA, FQGTGA. This CDR3 comprises 14 residues. The CDR3 reads CASRAGGLPGELFF. The CDR3 DNA is TGTGCCAGCAGGGCGGGAGGACTGCCCGGGGAGCTGTTTTTT.

The V and J genes are TRBV7-2 and TRBJ2-7, with D perhaps TRBD2 (5 bases). This CDR3 is 15 amino acids long. Germline V gene lookup returns CDR1 SGHTA and CDR2 FQGNSA. V shed 4 bases and J shed 0 bases, with 13 bases lying between them. The CDR3 loop is CASSWTRANSYEQYF. The CDR3 region has the DNA TGTGCCAGCAGCTGGACGAGGGCCAACTCCTACGAGCAGTACTTC.

The chain employs TRBV11-2 and TRBJ1-3; D is uncertain. This CDR3 is built from 15 residues. Looked up from germline, CDR1 is SGHAT and CDR2 is FQNNGV. Trimming removed 5 bases at V and 0 bases at J, with 11 bases between. In DNA, the CDR3 is TGTGCCAGCAGCGCTACACAAAGCTCTGGAAACACCATATATTTT. Translating it yields CASSATQSSGNTIYF.

The V call is TRBV2, the J call TRBJ2-6, with 8 positions matching TRBD1. Germline CDR1 reads SNHLY; CDR2 reads FYNNEI. The CDR3 has 16 residues. The trim removed 9 bases at V and 2 bases at J, leaving 9 bases unmatched. CDR3 bases: TGTGCCAGTAGGACAGGGCTTTCTCCTGGGGCCAACGTCCTGACTTTC. Translated: CASRTGLSPGANVLTF.

V and J are TRBV28 and TRBJ2-3; 8 bases are shared with TRBD2. The germline gives CDR1 MDHEN, CDR2 SYDVKM. This CDR3 contains 17 residues. With 1 base clipped from V and 0 bases from J, the junction kept 6 bases outside the gene matches. The CDR3 sequence: CASSLSRASGSTDTQYF. The CDR3 DNA follows: TGTGCCAGCAGTTTATCTCGGGCTAGCGGGAGCACAGATACGCAGTATTTT. Full variable domain (outside the CDR3, taken from reference TRBV28 and TRBJ2-3): DVKVTQSSRYLVKRTGEKVFLECVQDMDHENMFWYRQDPGLGLRLIYFSYDVKMKEKGDIPEGYSVSREKKERFSLILESASTNQTSMYLCASSLSRASGSTDTQYFGPGTRLTVL.

The rearrangement links TRBV7-2 to TRBJ2-7; no reliable D call. Looked up from germline, CDR1 is SGHTA and CDR2 is FQGNSA. Trimming shortened V by 2 bases and J by 2 bases, and 10 bases separated the two germline ends. The CDR3 runs to 14 residues. CDR3 amino acids: CASSLLRTAYEQYF. DNA of the CDR3: TGTGCCAGCAGCTTACTCCGCACCGCCTACGAGCAGTACTTC.

V gene TRBV6-5 combines with J gene TRBJ2-1, with D possibly TRBD2 on 5 matching bases. Trimming stripped 6 bases from V and 3 bases from J, with 12 bases between. This CDR3 spans 14 amino acids. Germline CDR1 reads MNHEY; CDR2 reads SVGAGI. DNA of the CDR3: TGTGCCAGCAGAACCTCGGGGAACTACAATGAGCAGTTCTTC. As protein: CASRTSGNYNEQFF.

This clone was counted once. This chain connects TRBV6-2 or TRBV6-3 to TRBJ2-1; D uncertain. Looked up from germline, CDR1 is MNHEY and CDR2 is SVGEGT. Between the trimmed V and J ends, which lost 5 bases and 2 bases, there was a span of 7 bases. This CDR3 spans 13 amino acids. The CDR3 DNA sequence: TGTGCCAGCAGTCAGGTCACCTACAATGAGCAGTTCTTC. Protein: CASSQVTYNEQFF.

CDR3 amino acids: CATLIWGNTEAFF. The DNA of the CDR3 is TGTGCCACTCTGATTTGGGGTAACACTGAAGCTTTCTTT. The gene calls are TRBV12-3 or TRBV12-4 and TRBJ1-1; D is ambiguous. Trimming cost V 10 bases and J 2 bases, with 14 bases left between them. CDR3 length equals 13 residues.

This clone was picked up a small number of times. The chain carries TRBV5-1 and TRBJ2-1; TRBD1 might be the D (6 bases). The CDR3 has 16 residues. Trimming took off 4 bases at V and 1 base at J, with 15 bases between the two ends. CDR1 is SGHRS, CDR2 YFSETQ, per germline. Written as DNA, the CDR3 is TGCGCCAGCAGCACAGGGACCACCCAATCCTACAATGAGCAGTTCTTC. It specifies CASSTGTTQSYNEQFF.

The chain carries TRBV6-2 or TRBV6-3 and TRBJ1-2, with D possibly matching TRBD1 (5 bases). Germline V gene sequence: CDR1 MNHEY, CDR2 SVGEGT. This CDR3 region has 14 residues. V lost 2 bases and J 4 bases, leaving 11 bases between the germline ends. In DNA, the CDR3 is TGTGCCAGCAGTTACAGGGGCGGGAGCTATGGCTACACCTTC. This sequence encodes CASSYRGGSYGYTF.

Only one count was recorded for this clone. This rearrangement joins TRBV19 to TRBJ2-7; a weak D match, TRBD1 (7 bases). The V end was cut by 7 bases, the J end by 3 bases, with 25 bases between. Germline assignment: CDR1 LNHDA and CDR2 SQIVND (reference sequence). The CDR3 is 17 amino acids. The CDR3 loop is CASTAGSIKGGVYEQYF. The CDR3 DNA is TGTGCCAGTACGGCGGGGAGTATTAAAGGGGGCGTCTACGAGCAGTACTTC. Based on the CDR3 plus reference TRBV19 and TRBJ2-7, the full variable domain is DGGITQSPKYLFRKEGQNVTLSCEQNLNHDAMYWYRQDPGQGLRLIYYSQIVNDFQKGDIAEGYSVSREKKESFPLTVTSAQKNPTAFYLCASTAGSIKGGVYEQYFGPGTRLTVT.

The chain employs TRBV4-3 and TRBJ2-1; the D gene could be TRBD1 or TRBD2 (5 bases each). Germline V gives CDR1 LGHNA, CDR2 YSLEER. The ends were cut back, 0 bases at V and 8 bases at J, with 14 bases in the middle. The CDR3 spans 15 residues. In DNA, the CDR3 is TGCGCCAGCAGCCAAGATTCCCAGGTGGGGGATGAGCAGTTCTTC. It specifies CASSQDSQVGDEQFF.

The table lists this clone with a few counts. This chain links TRBV6-5 with TRBJ2-1, with TRBD2 as a possible D gene (5 bases). V gave up 6 bases and J gave up 0 bases, with 12 bases separating them. The CDR3 runs 15 residues. Germline CDR1 MNHEY, CDR2 SVGAGI. CDR3 region: CASRSGGSSYNEQFF. The CDR3 bases are TGTGCCAGCAGATCCGGAGGAAGCTCCTACAATGAGCAGTTCTTC.

V is TRBV21-1 and J is TRBJ2-2; TRBD2 is the table's D call and was not checked against the DNA. TRBV21-1 is shown as a pseudogene. The CDR3 has 22 amino acids. The DNA of the CDR3 is TGTGCCAGCAGCTCCCGGGACCCGGTAGACTGGGCGGGAGGGCCGCCTACCGGGGAGCTGTTTTTT. Its translation is CASSSRDPVDWAGGPPTGELFF.